The clone carrying this T cell receptor (beta chain) was counted ten times or more. Its antigen is currently unknown. The data belong to a study of beta chain features in type 1 diabetes. Per germline, CDR1 SEHNR and CDR2 FQNEAQ (reference sequence). J gave up 5 bases and V 10 bases, and 8 bases lay outside the gene matches. The CDR3 covers 13 residues. Staining for CD45RO/CCR7/CD25/CD127/CD95/CD27 allowed sorting of CD4+ naive, central memory, regulatory and stem cell-like memory cells. The purity of all sorted populations exceeded 95%. TCRB transcripts that were expressed got sequenced, as all of the isolated RNA had been reverse transcribed. Produced via immunoSEQ multiplex PCR; TCRdb's table is partial and in-frame only. This table has around 140,000 clones, more than 10% appearing once. Study outcomes and limitations: Significant though moderate, a shortening of TCRB CDR3s appeared in all four CD4+ subsets of Type 1 diabetes patients. In type 1 diabetes patients, VDJ junctions had fewer insertions; deletions at these junctions were more frequent.

The sequence was obtained from a man younger than 35 with type 1 diabetes. Sequencing was done on a sample of central memory CD4+ T cells from blood. The V call is TRBV7-9, the J call TRBJ2-5; TRBD2 aligns across 9 bases. The CDR3 DNA sequence: TGTGCCACCCAGCGGGGGGCCGAGGAGACCCAGTACTTC. Translating gives CATQRGAEETQYF.